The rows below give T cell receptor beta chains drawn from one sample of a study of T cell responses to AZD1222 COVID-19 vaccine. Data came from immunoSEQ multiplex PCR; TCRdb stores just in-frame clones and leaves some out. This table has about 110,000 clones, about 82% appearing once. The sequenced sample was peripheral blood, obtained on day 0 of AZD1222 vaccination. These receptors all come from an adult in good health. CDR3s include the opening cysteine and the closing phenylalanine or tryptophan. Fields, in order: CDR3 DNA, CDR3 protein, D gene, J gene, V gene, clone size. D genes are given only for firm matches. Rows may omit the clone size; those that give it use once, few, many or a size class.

CDR3 DNA: TGCGCCAGCAGCACGGGGCCGGGCGAGCAGTACTTC
CDR3 protein: CASSTGPGEQYF
D gene: -
J gene: TRBJ2-7
V gene: TRBV10-1
clone size: -

CDR3 DNA: TGTGCCAGCTCCTCGGGAAATAATGAAAAACTGTTTTTT
CDR3 protein: CASSSGNNEKLFF
D gene: -
J gene: TRBJ1-4
V gene: TRBV18
clone size: -

CDR3 DNA: TGTGCCAGCAGCCTAGAGGGCGCAACTAATGAAAAACTGTTTTTT
CDR3 protein: CASSLEGATNEKLFF
D gene: -
J gene: TRBJ1-4
V gene: TRBV11-2
clone size: -

CDR3 DNA: TGTGCCAGCAGCTTAAGGGCGGTCTACAATGAGCAGTTCTTC
CDR3 protein: CASSLRAVYNEQFF
D gene: -
J gene: TRBJ2-1
V gene: TRBV7-2
clone size: -

CDR3 DNA: TGTGCCAGCAGTGAATTCAGGGGATTGGCTTTCTTT
CDR3 protein: CASSEFRGLAFF
D gene: -
J gene: TRBJ1-1
V gene: TRBV6-1
clone size: -

CDR3 DNA: TGTGCCAGCAGTTTAGATACGCCCGGGGTATTTGCGGGGACGATTGATTTTGATCAGCCCCAGCATTTT
CDR3 protein: CASSLDTPGVFAGTIDFDQPQHF
D gene: -
J gene: TRBJ1-5
V gene: TRBV28
clone size: -

CDR3 DNA: TGCAGCGTTGAATTCCTAGCGGGGCCTAGCTCCTACGAGCAGTACTTC
CDR3 protein: CSVEFLAGPSSYEQYF
D gene: TRBD2
J gene: TRBJ2-7
V gene: TRBV29-1
clone size: -

CDR3 DNA: TGTGCCATCAGTGCCCAGGGTAACGTGAACACTGAAGCTTTCTTT
CDR3 protein: CAISAQGNVNTEAFF
D gene: -
J gene: TRBJ1-1
V gene: TRBV10-3
clone size: -

CDR3 DNA: TGTGCCAGCAGCTTAGAGCCTTTTGGGGGAGTAAACACTGAAGCTTTCTTT
CDR3 protein: CASSLEPFGGVNTEAFF
D gene: -
J gene: TRBJ1-1
V gene: TRBV7-6
clone size: -

CDR3 DNA: TGCGCCAGCAGCCAAGGGCAGGGGAGCACAGATACGCAGTATTTT
CDR3 protein: CASSQGQGSTDTQYF
D gene: -
J gene: TRBJ2-3
V gene: TRBV4-3
clone size: -

CDR3 DNA: TGTGCCAGCACCAGCGACCAGGCCCTGGGGCAGTACTTC
CDR3 protein: CASTSDQALGQYF
D gene: -
J gene: TRBJ2-7
V gene: TRBV27
clone size: -

CDR3 DNA: TGTGCCAGCAGTTACTCCGGGGGGAACTATGGCTACACCTTC
CDR3 protein: CASSYSGGNYGYTF
D gene: -
J gene: TRBJ1-2
V gene: TRBV6-6
clone size: once

CDR3 DNA: TGTGCCAGCAGCTCCCGTGTGGGGTACAATGAGCAGTTCTTC
CDR3 protein: CASSSRVGYNEQFF
D gene: -
J gene: TRBJ2-1
V gene: TRBV9
clone size: -

CDR3 DNA: TGTGCCAGCAGCCAAGGAAGCACAGGGGGCAACACTGAAGCTTTCTTT
CDR3 protein: CASSQGSTGGNTEAFF
D gene: TRBD1
J gene: TRBJ1-1
V gene: TRBV3-1/TRBV3-2
clone size: -

CDR3 DNA: TGCGCCAGCAGCTTCCAGGGGGGCTCTGGGGCCAACGTCCTGACTTTC
CDR3 protein: CASSFQGGSGANVLTF
D gene: -
J gene: TRBJ2-6
V gene: TRBV5-1
clone size: -

CDR3 DNA: TGTGCCAGCAGCCTGGCGTCGGGGGGCATGTACGAGCAGTACTTC
CDR3 protein: CASSLASGGMYEQYF
D gene: -
J gene: TRBJ2-7
V gene: TRBV7-3
clone size: -

CDR3 DNA: TGTGCCAGTAGTACCGGGACAGGGGCTGGAAACACCATATATTTT
CDR3 protein: CASSTGTGAGNTIYF
D gene: TRBD1
J gene: TRBJ1-3
V gene: TRBV19
clone size: -

CDR3 DNA: TGTGCCAGCAGCCCAGGACTAGCGGTGGGGTACGAGCAGTACTTC
CDR3 protein: CASSPGLAVGYEQYF
D gene: TRBD2
J gene: TRBJ2-7
V gene: TRBV5-6
clone size: -

CDR3 DNA: TGTGCCAGCAGTTACGGGAGGGGCACTGAAGCTTTCTTT
CDR3 protein: CASSYGRGTEAFF
D gene: -
J gene: TRBJ1-1
V gene: TRBV6-5
clone size: -

CDR3 DNA: TGTGCCAGCATGACCTGGCCGCCGGGACAGAGTTACAATGAGCAGTTCTTC
CDR3 protein: CASMTWPPGQSYNEQFF
D gene: TRBD1
J gene: TRBJ2-1
V gene: TRBV27
clone size: -

CDR3 DNA: TGTGCCAGCAGCCCGTTCGTGGGACCCAATCAGCCCCAGCATTTT
CDR3 protein: CASSPFVGPNQPQHF
D gene: -
J gene: TRBJ1-5
V gene: TRBV5-8
clone size: -

CDR3 DNA: TGTGCCAGCAGCCCCTCTGGAAACACCATATATTTT
CDR3 protein: CASSPSGNTIYF
D gene: -
J gene: TRBJ1-3
V gene: TRBV3-1/TRBV3-2
clone size: -

CDR3 DNA: TGTGCCAGCAGCTCCCGACGCGGGAATCAGCCCCAGCATTTT
CDR3 protein: CASSSRRGNQPQHF
D gene: -
J gene: TRBJ1-5
V gene: TRBV3-1/TRBV3-2
clone size: -

CDR3 DNA: TGTGCCAGCCATCCGGGACAGGGTTTCCTTCCTTCTAACACTGAAGCTTTCTTT
CDR3 protein: CASHPGQGFLPSNTEAFF
D gene: TRBD1
J gene: TRBJ1-1
V gene: TRBV27
clone size: -

CDR3 DNA: TGTGCCAGCAGCTTAGTGTCTGGTTATGGCTACACCTTC
CDR3 protein: CASSLVSGYGYTF
D gene: -
J gene: TRBJ1-2
V gene: TRBV7-2
clone size: few

CDR3 DNA: TGTGCCAGCAGTTACACCGCAGGGGGAGTGTGGAATGAGCAGTTCTTC
CDR3 protein: CASSYTAGGVWNEQFF
D gene: TRBD1
J gene: TRBJ2-1
V gene: TRBV6-2/TRBV6-3
clone size: -

CDR3 DNA: TGTGCCAGCATGTTAGCGGGGGGGCTAGGCAATGAGCAGTTCTTC
CDR3 protein: CASMLAGGLGNEQFF
D gene: TRBD2
J gene: TRBJ2-1
V gene: TRBV28
clone size: -

CDR3 DNA: TGTGCCAGCAGCTCACAGGGGGGGAATCAGCCCCAGCATTTT
CDR3 protein: CASSSQGGNQPQHF
D gene: TRBD1
J gene: TRBJ1-5
V gene: TRBV3-1/TRBV3-2
clone size: -